The next 8 T cell receptor beta chains were all read from a single sample in a study of cytomegalovirus exposure and HLA in healthy donors. 60 Vbeta and 13 Jbeta primers were used in PCR. Sequencing was performed with immunoSEQ multiplex PCR; in TCRdb, only in-frame clones are kept and a portion is missing. The table includes 110,000 to 150,000 clones, roughly 79% detected once. Sequenced sample: PBMCs. The source is a male donor in good health and CMV-seronegative.

This sequence joins TRBV5-1 and TRBJ2-7; TRBD1 might be the D (5 bases). Trimming stripped 0 bases from V and 3 bases from J, with 7 bases between. The CDR3 consists of 13 residues. CDR1 and CDR2 (germline): SGHRS, YFSETQ. CDR3 residues: CASSLAGHYEQYF. The CDR3 DNA reads as TGCGCCAGCAGCTTGGCAGGGCACTACGAGCAGTACTTC.

This clone appeared once. J is TRBJ2-1 and V is TRBV6-1, with TRBD1 matching over 10 bases. The CDR3 runs 16 residues. V gave up 0 bases and J gave up 5 bases; unmatched junction bases: 4. From germline, CDR1 is MNHNS and CDR2 SASEGT. CDR3 residues: CASSEAPGQGNNEQFF. The CDR3 coding sequence is TGTGCCAGCAGTGAAGCGCCGGGACAGGGGAACAATGAGCAGTTCTTC.

This rearrangement joins TRBV5-8 to TRBJ1-1; D might be TRBD1 (5 bases). Trimming stripped 4 bases from V and 0 bases from J, with 16 bases between. Looked up from germline, CDR1 is SGHTS and CDR2 is YDEGEE. This CDR3 has 16 residues. The CDR3 sequence is CASSRQGRGLNTEAFF. CDR3 nucleotide sequence: TGTGCCAGCAGCCGACAAGGGCGGGGACTGAACACTGAAGCTTTCTTT.

This chain links TRBV4-1 with TRBJ2-2, with a possible D match to TRBD2 (6 bases). The CDR3 has 16 amino acids. V lost 4 bases and J lost 3, with 15 bases in between. Germline V gives CDR1 MGHRA, CDR2 YSYEKL. The CDR3 here is CASSPPGWGDTGELFF. The CDR3 nucleotides read TGCGCCAGCAGCCCCCCAGGCTGGGGGGACACCGGGGAGCTGTTTTTT.

The chain recombines TRBV5-4 with TRBJ2-1; TRBD2 aligns across 8 bases. In germline, CDR1 is SGHNT, CDR2 YYREEE (reference sequence). Trimming removed 2 bases from V and 5 bases from J; junction bases left unmatched: 9. The CDR3 runs 16 residues. CDR3 DNA sequence: TGTGCCAGCAGCTTACCGGGACTAGATAGACACAATGAGCAGTTCTTC. Protein: CASSLPGLDRHNEQFF.

J is TRBJ2-7 and V is TRBV6-1; TRBD1 is a possible D gene (6 bases). Trimming took 0 bases from V and 1 from J, leaving 16 bases between them. Germline assignment: CDR1 MNHNS and CDR2 SASEGT. The CDR3 consists of 17 residues. The chain's CDR3 is CASSEALLRGWSYEQYF. The CDR3, as DNA: TGTGCCAGCAGTGAAGCGCTTCTCAGGGGTTGGTCCTACGAGCAGTACTTC.

This clone was recorded once. V gene TRBV7-9 combines with J gene TRBJ2-3; 13 bases are shared with TRBD2. Germline loops: CDR1 SEHNR, CDR2 FQNEAQ (reference sequence). Trimming took 3 bases from V and 2 from J; bases not matched to a gene: 5. The CDR3 is 17 residues long. The CDR3 DNA reads as TGTGCCAGCAGCTTTGGACTAGCGGGAGCTCCCACAGATACGCAGTATTTT. As protein: CASSFGLAGAPTDTQYF.

This clone was counted only a few times. The V and J genes are TRBV30 and TRBJ2-7, with 11 bases aligning to TRBD1. This CDR3 is 14 amino acids long. Germline CDR1 is GTSNPN and CDR2 is SVGIG (reference sequence). V was pared by 3 bases and J by 7 bases, with 8 bases of the junction left unmatched. CDR3 loop: CAWRTLDRGLEQYF. Here the CDR3 DNA reads TGTGCCTGGAGGACCCTGGACAGGGGGCTTGAGCAGTACTTC.